The 8 T cell receptor beta chains given below trace back to one sample, sequenced in a study of neoadjuvant anti-PD-1 for oral cavity cancer. The time point was: after neoadjuvant nivolumab, at surgical resection. Sequenced by immunoSEQ multiplex PCR; TCRdb stores in-frame clones only, minus some. The sample has tens of thousands of clones, approximately 40% seen once. Sequenced here: tumor tissue, sampled after nivolumab (anti-PD-1) treatment. These receptors originate from a person aged 35 to 85 with oral cavity squamous cell carcinoma.

The chain uses TRBV7-3 and TRBJ2-7; a weak D match, TRBD1 (6 bases). The CDR3 is 14 amino acids. V was cut by 2 bases and J by 5 bases, with 13 bases left in between. Germline V CDR1 and CDR2: SGHTA, FQGTGA. The CDR3 here is CASSLESAGDEQYF. In DNA form, the CDR3 reads TGTGCCAGCAGCTTAGAGTCCGCAGGGGACGAGCAGTACTTC.

This chain connects TRBV19 to TRBJ1-1; D is uncertain. CDR1 and CDR2 (germline): LNHDA, SQIVND (reference sequence). V was trimmed by 5 bases and J by 5 bases, leaving 12 bases between them. CDR3 length: 13 residues. The CDR3 DNA sequence: TGTGCCAGTAGTTTCTATACCGGTACTGAAGCTTTCTTT. Its protein product is CASSFYTGTEAFF.

The chain joins TRBV15 to TRBJ1-6; 7 nucleotides agree with TRBD1. In germline, CDR1 is LNHNV, CDR2 YYDKDF (reference sequence). The CDR3 has 16 residues. The junction had 5 bases not matched to a gene; V was cut back by 0 bases and J by 6 bases. The CDR3 region is CATSRDRGQFNSPLHF. CDR3 DNA: TGTGCCACCAGCAGAGATCGGGGACAGTTTAATTCACCCCTCCACTTT.

This clone was detected a few times. CDR3 region: CASSPGGNTEAFF. The CDR3 DNA is TGTGCCAGCTCACCCGGGGGGAACACTGAAGCTTTCTTT. The genes are TRBV18 and TRBJ1-1, with D possibly being TRBD1 (5 bases). This CDR3 has 13 amino acids. Germline lookup yields CDR1 KGHSH and CDR2 LQKENI. With 3 bases removed from V and 1 base from J, the gap between germline ends came to 6 bases.

The V call is TRBV5-1, the J call TRBJ2-7, with unresolved D. This CDR3 contains 14 residues. V lost 4 bases to trimming and J lost 6 bases, with 17 bases between them. Per germline, CDR1 SGHRS and CDR2 YFSETQ. The CDR3 nucleotides read TGCGCCAGCAGCCTCGGCTCAGACCTCCGCGAGCAGTACTTC. Translated: CASSLGSDLREQYF.

There are a few counts of this clone. The V and J genes are TRBV5-1 and TRBJ1-5; possible D gene TRBD1, 5 bases. CDR1 is SGHRS, CDR2 YFSETQ, per germline. The CDR3 has 16 amino acids. V was trimmed by 0 bases and J by 2 bases, leaving 12 bases between them. The CDR3 is CASSLGDGMGNQPQHF. As DNA, the CDR3 is TGCGCCAGCAGCTTGGGGGACGGGATGGGCAATCAGCCCCAGCATTTT.

This clone was detected a few times. The chain combines TRBV20-1 with TRBJ1-2, with D unresolved. Germline V lookup: CDR1 DFQATT, CDR2 SNEGSKA (reference sequence). The CDR3 is 11 residues long. Trimming left V 6 bases short and J 1 base short, with 6 bases between. This chain's CDR3 is CSAEGNYGYTF. CDR3 DNA: TGCAGTGCCGAGGGTAACTATGGCTACACCTTC.

The chain joins TRBV19 to TRBJ1-6; D might be TRBD1 (5 bases). Between the trimmed V and J ends, which lost 5 bases and 0 bases, there was a span of 11 bases. This CDR3 contains 16 residues. The germline CDR1 and CDR2 sequences are LNHDA and SQIVND (reference sequence). As DNA, the CDR3 is TGTGCCAGTAGTCCGGTGACAGTCTCCTATAATTCACCCCTCCACTTT. Protein product: CASSPVTVSYNSPLHF. Full variable domain (outside the CDR3, taken from reference TRBV19 and TRBJ1-6): DGGITQSPKYLFRKEGQNVTLSCEQNLNHDAMYWYRQDPGQGLRLIYYSQIVNDFQKGDIAEGYSVSREKKESFPLTVTSAQKNPTAFYLCASSPVTVSYNSPLHFGNGTRLTVT.